The clone carrying this T cell receptor (beta chain) was seen a few times. Its antigen is currently unknown. This CDR3 has 18 residues. Per germline, CDR1 ENHRY and CDR2 SYGVKD. V was trimmed by 3 bases and J by 3 bases, leaving 21 bases between them. This sample was taken from a study of T-cell reconstitution after alpha-beta-depleted transplantation in children. Study-wide points: T-cell numbers and diversity, one year after transplant, stemmed largely from T cells that were newly produced. TCRbeta diversity was high at day 60 in some patients (a result of surviving recipient T cells and thymic progenitors). Reportedly, only several hundred clones from non-depleted graft cells drove alpha-beta T-cell counts at about two months.

Unique molecular identifiers were incorporated when the TCRbeta library was constructed. TCRdb re-analysed the PCR reads in MiXCR, keeping a single row per CDR3 protein. The sample includes tens of thousands of distinct CDR3 sequences, 13% to 15% of them seen just once. This sequence was found in a male patient between 2 and 10 years old who had a stem cell transplant for acute lymphoblastic leukemia, so the T cells may come from the graft donor. V gene TRBV10-3 combines with J gene TRBJ1-5, with D possibly being TRBD1 (6 bases). Material: PBMCs, mostly from graft donor cells, obtained 180 days after TCRalphabeta/CD19-depleted stem cell transplant. CDR3 loop: CAISEDRDTISSNQPQHF. The CDR3 nucleotides read TGTGCCATCAGTGAAGATAGGGACACCATCTCCTCCAATCAGCCCCAGCATTTT.